This passage covers 17 T cell receptor beta chains from one sample sequenced in a study of blood T cells in healthy people across ages (dated by TCRdb to 2013 to 2016). Receptor libraries were prepared by 5' RACE. The sequencer was an Illumina HiSeq 2500. A second PCR of roughly 7 to 12 cycles was run with a J-beta primer mix and a sample-barcoded 5' primer. Using fastp trimming at Q25 and MiXCR clonotype assembly, TCRdb reanalyzed the public sequencing data and kept in-frame beta chains. For every CDR3 protein sequence, its rows merge into one entry that carries the most common genes and DNA. This sample lists about 800,000 distinct CDR3 sequences; 58% were detected once. Over 20% of the sample belongs to the ten largest clones. The sample comprised blood. These TCRs come from a man younger than 40 in good health.

This clonotype was observed a few times. The rearrangement links TRBV6-6 to TRBJ2-1; D might be TRBD2 (6 bases). Matching the DNA end better, TRBJ2-7 makes the J call doubtful. CDR3 size: 15 residues. Germline V gene sequence: CDR1 MNHNY, CDR2 SVGAGI (reference sequence). The CDR3 protein is CASSLGGAPTYEQYF. DNA for the CDR3: TGTGCCAGCAGCTTGGGGGGAGCTCCTACTTACGAGCAGTACTTC.

This clonotype was seen only a few times. The rearrangement uses TRBV7-9 and TRBJ2-7; 7 bases fit TRBD2. Trimming removed 4 bases from V and 2 bases from J; junction bases left unmatched: 5. The CDR3 extends over 14 amino acids. The germline V gene has CDR1 SEHNR and CDR2 FQNEAQ (reference sequence). The CDR3 reads CASSWLAAAYEQYF. The CDR3 nucleotides read TGTGCCAGCAGCTGGCTAGCGGCCGCCTACGAGCAGTACTTC. Full variable domain (rest looked up from reference TRBV7-9 and TRBJ2-7): DTGVSQNPRHKITKRGQNVTFRCDPISEHNRLYWYRQTLGQGPEFLTYFQNEAQLEKSRLLSDRFSAERPKGSFSTLEIQRTEQGDSAMYLCASSWLAAAYEQYFGPGTRLTVT.

This clonotype was found a few times. One end of the junction is discordant with germline, which a read error may explain. The genes are TRBV20-1 and TRBJ2-7; TRBD1 agrees at 9 bases. The CDR3 totals 15 residues. In germline, CDR1 is DFQATT, CDR2 SNEGSKA (reference sequence). The CDR3 region is CSARDGGTGRYEQYF. DNA for the CDR3: TGTAGTGCTAGAGATGGAGGGACAGGGCGGTACGAGCAGTACTTC.

Here the CDR3 DNA reads TGTGCCAGCAGCAAGCGGGGGGCGCGGGGCTACACCTTC. It yields the protein CASSKRGARGYTF. The chain uses TRBV7-6 and TRBJ1-2; perhaps TRBD1 as D (6 bases). With 5 bases removed from V and 8 bases from J, the gap between germline ends came to 15 bases. The CDR3 runs 13 residues. The germline V gene has CDR1 SGHVS and CDR2 FNYEAQ.

This clonotype appeared a few times. This chain joins TRBV2 and TRBJ1-6; D is perhaps TRBD1 (5 bases). The CDR3 is 13 residues long. With 3 bases removed from V and 8 bases from J, the gap between germline ends came to 8 bases. Germline CDR1 is SNHLY and CDR2 is FYNNEI. CDR3 amino acids: CASSEIRDSPLHF. In DNA, the CDR3 is TGTGCCAGCAGTGAGATCAGGGATTCACCCCTCCACTTT.

The table lists this clonotype with a count of one. This chain connects TRBV27 to TRBJ2-1; D might be TRBD2 (6 bases). The germline V gene encodes CDR1 MNHEY and CDR2 SMNVEV (reference sequence). CDR3 size: 13 residues. V was trimmed by 6 bases and J by 14 bases, leaving 20 bases between them. The CDR3 DNA follows: TGTGCCAGCAGCTCCTTCACGGGACTGGGAAAGTTCTTC. Translated, it gives CASSSFTGLGKFF.

CDR3 protein: CSKRGLDEMYTDTQYF. DNA for the CDR3: TGCAGTAAAAGGGGGCTAGACGAGATGTACACAGATACGCAGTATTTT. The genes are TRBV20-1 and TRBJ2-3, with 7 bases identical to TRBD1. The ends lost 8 bases at V and 2 bases at J; junction bases unmatched: 16. The CDR3 consists of 16 residues. Germline-derived CDR1 and CDR2 are DFQATT and SNEGSKA (reference sequence).

V is TRBV4-2 and J is TRBJ1-5, with a weak D call TRBD1 (6 bases). The CDR3 runs 17 residues. Trimming took 0 bases from V and 4 from J, leaving 16 bases between them. The V gene's germline CDR1 is LGHNA and CDR2 YNFKEQ. The CDR3 bases are TGTGCCAGCAGCCAAGAAGGCGGCGGGACACGTAATCAGCCCCAGCATTTT. It translates to CASSQEGGGTRNQPQHF.

This chain joins TRBV15 and TRBJ1-4; 10 positions agree with TRBD1. V gave up 2 bases and J gave up 8 bases; unmatched junction bases: 5. Germline lookup yields CDR1 LNHNV and CDR2 YYDKDF (reference sequence). The CDR3 extends over 15 amino acids. CDR3 sequence: CATSRSGTGVEKLFF. The CDR3, as DNA: TGTGCCACCAGCAGATCCGGGACAGGGGTGGAAAAACTGTTTTTT. Together with reference TRBV15 and TRBJ1-4, the CDR3 gives the full variable domain: DAMVIQNPRYQVTQFGKPVTLSCSQTLNHNVMYWYQQKSSQAPKLLFHYYDKDFNNEADTPDNFQSRRPNTSFCFLDIRSPGLGDTAMYLCATSRSGTGVEKLFFGSGTQLSVL.

The V call is TRBV7-9, the J call TRBJ1-2; 7 nucleotides agree with TRBD1. With V trimmed by 5 bases and J by 6 bases, 9 bases remained unmatched. Per germline, CDR1 SEHNR and CDR2 FQNEAQ (reference sequence). The CDR3 has 14 residues. This CDR3 is CASSPQTGDHGYTF. CDR3 sequence (DNA): TGTGCCAGCAGCCCACAAACAGGGGACCATGGCTACACCTTC.

Details on this clonotype: An end of the junction does not agree with germline; a read error may underlie this. This chain connects TRBV2 to TRBJ2-1; unclear D gene. CDR1 and CDR2 from the germline V gene are SNHLY and FYNNEI. This CDR3 spans 15 amino acids. The CDR3 sequence: CASRDGPNSNNEQFF. CDR3 coding DNA: TGTGCCAGCCGTGATGGGCCTAATTCAAACAATGAGCAGTTCTTC.

This chain connects TRBV13 to TRBJ1-1; 9 nucleotides line up with TRBD1. The J segment lost 5 bases and the V segment lost 0 bases, leaving 19 bases of the junction unmatched. This CDR3 has 20 residues. CDR1 PRHDT and CDR2 FYEKMQ come from the germline V gene (reference sequence). The CDR3 DNA is TGTGCCAGCAGCTTAGGACCGACAGGGGGGACCCAAGAACCTGGTACTGAAGCTTTCTTT. Its protein is CASSLGPTGGTQEPGTEAFF.

The V and J genes are TRBV7-2 and TRBJ2-7; unclear D gene. Trimming took off 2 bases at V and 2 bases at J, with 13 bases between the two ends. The CDR3 length is 15 residues. Germline CDR1 reads SGHTA; CDR2 reads FQGNSA. The chain's CDR3 is CASSLMMMGTYEQYF. DNA for the CDR3: TGTGCCAGCAGCTTAATGATGATGGGAACCTACGAGCAGTACTTC.

The V and J genes are TRBV7-2 and TRBJ2-7; D is tentatively TRBD1 or TRBD2 (5 bases each). V shed 6 bases and J shed 0 bases, with 15 bases lying between them. This CDR3 has 15 amino acids. CDR1 and CDR2 from the germline V gene are SGHTA and FQGNSA. CDR3 residues: CASSVNAGSSYEQYF. For the CDR3, the DNA is TGTGCCAGCAGTGTAAACGCAGGGAGCTCCTACGAGCAGTACTTC.

V and J are TRBV7-3 and TRBJ2-1; 7 bases map to TRBD1. The ends lost 4 bases at V and 2 bases at J; junction bases unmatched: 5. This CDR3 region has 15 residues. Germline CDR1 reads SGHTA; CDR2 reads FQGTGA. In DNA form, the CDR3 reads TGTGCCAGCAGCTCAGACAGGGCTACCTACAATGAGCAGTTCTTC. Protein product: CASSSDRATYNEQFF.

This sequence joins TRBV25-1 and TRBJ2-5, with D unclear. The V end lost 8 bases, the J end lost 5 bases, and 21 bases lay between the germline ends. Germline V CDR1 and CDR2: MGHDK, SYGVNS. CDR3 size: 15 residues. CDR3 sequence (DNA): TGTGCCAGCGGGAAACTGGGCGGAATAAAGGAGACCCAGTACTTC. Residues: CASGKLGGIKETQYF.

The V and J genes are TRBV6-2 or TRBV6-3 and TRBJ2-7; 8 bases are a match to TRBD1. This CDR3 comprises 13 residues. The V and J ends lost 5 bases and 6 bases, in that order; junction bases with no gene match: 6. Germline V gene data show CDR1 as MNHEY and CDR2 as SVGEGT. The CDR3 here is CASSGQGLAEQYF. The CDR3 DNA reads TGTGCCAGCAGTGGACAGGGTCTTGCCGAGCAGTACTTC.